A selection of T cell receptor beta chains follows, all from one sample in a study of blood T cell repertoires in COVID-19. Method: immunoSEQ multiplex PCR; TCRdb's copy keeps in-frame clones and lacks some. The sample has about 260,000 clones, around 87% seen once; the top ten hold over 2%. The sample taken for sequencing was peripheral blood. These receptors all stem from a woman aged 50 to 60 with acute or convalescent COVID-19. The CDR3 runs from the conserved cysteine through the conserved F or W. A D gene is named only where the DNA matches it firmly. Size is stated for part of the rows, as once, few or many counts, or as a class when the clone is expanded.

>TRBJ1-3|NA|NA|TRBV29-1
TGCAGCGTAACCGACACCTTAACTGGAAACACCATATATTTT
CSVTDTLTGNTIYF
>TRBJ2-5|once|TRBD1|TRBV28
TGTGCCAGCAGTTTACAACAGGGGGTGAAAGAGACCCAGTACTTC
CASSLQQGVKETQYF
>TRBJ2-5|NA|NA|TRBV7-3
TGTGCCAGCAGCTTATCCTCAGGGCAAGAGACCCAGTACTTC
CASSLSSGQETQYF
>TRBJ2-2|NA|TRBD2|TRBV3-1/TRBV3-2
TGTGCCAGCAGCGCCACCCCTAGCGGGAGGGCCGGGGAGCTGTTTTTT
CASSATPSGRAGELFF
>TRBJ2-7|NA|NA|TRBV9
TGTGCCAGCAGCGTAGACCGCTCTAGTAGTTCCCCCTACGAGCAGTACTTC
CASSVDRSSSSPYEQYF
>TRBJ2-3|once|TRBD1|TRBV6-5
TGTGCCAGCCGTCAAAAGGGGGCCCCCACAGATACGCAGTATTTT
CASRQKGAPTDTQYF
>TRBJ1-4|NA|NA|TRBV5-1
TGCGCCAGCAGCGCAGGGTTGGGTGGTGAAAAACTGTTTTTT
CASSAGLGGEKLFF
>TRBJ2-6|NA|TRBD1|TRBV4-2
TGTGCCAGCAGCCCTGTGGGACAGGGGGTCTCTGGGGCCAACGTCCTGACTTTC
CASSPVGQGVSGANVLTF
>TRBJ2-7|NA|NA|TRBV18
TGTGCCAGCTCACCTAGCTCCTACGAGCAGTACTTC
CASSPSSYEQYF
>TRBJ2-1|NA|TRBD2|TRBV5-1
TGCGCCAGCAGCTTGGAGACTAGCGCGATCTTC
CASSLETSAIF
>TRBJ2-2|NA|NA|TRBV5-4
TGTGCCAGCAAACAGGGGGCTAGCGGGAGTCCGAACACCGGGGAGCTGTTTTTT
CASKQGASGSPNTGELFF
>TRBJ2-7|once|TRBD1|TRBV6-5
TGTGCCAGCAGTACCGACAGGGGGGTTATGTACGAGCAGTACTTC
CASSTDRGVMYEQYF
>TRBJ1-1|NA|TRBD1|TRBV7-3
TGTGCCAGCAGTAGGGGACAGCTCACACAGAGTACTGAAGCTTTCTTT
CASSRGQLTQSTEAFF
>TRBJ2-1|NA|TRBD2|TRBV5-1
TGCGCCAGCAGCGCGGGACTAGCGGGAGGGCCGGGGAATGAGCAGTTCTTC
CASSAGLAGGPGNEQFF
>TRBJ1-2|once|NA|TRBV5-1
TGCGCCAGCAGCTTGTTGGCGGGGGCGCTTGGGTATGGCTACACCTTC
CASSLLAGALGYGYTF
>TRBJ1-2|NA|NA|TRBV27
TGTGCCAGCAGTTTTTCGCCGGGAGCTAACTATGGCTACACCTTC
CASSFSPGANYGYTF
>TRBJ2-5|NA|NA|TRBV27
TGTGCCAGCAGTTTTCGAGAGACCCAGTACTTC
CASSFRETQYF
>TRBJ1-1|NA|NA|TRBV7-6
TGTGCCAGCAGCGCGGGACCTACCATACCCACTGAAGCTTTCTTT
CASSAGPTIPTEAFF
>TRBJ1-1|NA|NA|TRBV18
TGTGCCAGCTCACCAGAAAACAGTTACACTGAAGCTTTCTTT
CASSPENSYTEAFF
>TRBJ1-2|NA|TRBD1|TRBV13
TGTGCCAGCAGCCACGGGACAGGATTAGGTGGCTACACCTTC
CASSHGTGLGGYTF
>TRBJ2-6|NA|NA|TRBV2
TGTGCCGGAGCTCTGGAGGGGGCCAACGTCCTGACTTTC
CAGALEGANVLTF
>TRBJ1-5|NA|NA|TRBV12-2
TGTGCAAGTCGCTTAGAGGGGAGACAGGGCGGACAGCCCCAGCATTTT
CASRLEGRQGGQPQHF
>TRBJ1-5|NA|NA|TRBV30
TGTGCCTGGACAGGGGACCAGCCCCAGCATTTT
CAWTGDQPQHF
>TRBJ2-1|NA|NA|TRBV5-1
TGCGCCAGCAGCTTTCTAGCAGGTTACAATGAGCAGTTCTTC
CASSFLAGYNEQFF
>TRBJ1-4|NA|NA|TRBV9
TGTGCCAGCAGCGTAGGTGGCGGTGCAACTAATGAAAAACTGTTTTTT
CASSVGGGATNEKLFF
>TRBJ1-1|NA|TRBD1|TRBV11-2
TGTGCCAGCAGCTTAGGATCAGGGGGCGGGTCTGAAGCTTTCTTT
CASSLGSGGGSEAFF
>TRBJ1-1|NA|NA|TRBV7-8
TGTGCCAGCAGCTTAGACAGGGTTGGCACTGAAGCTTTCTTT
CASSLDRVGTEAFF
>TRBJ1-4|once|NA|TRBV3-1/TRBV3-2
TGTGCCAGCAGCCGCCCGGGAGGGGACGAAAAACTGTTTTTT
CASSRPGGDEKLFF
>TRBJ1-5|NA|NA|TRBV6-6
TGTGCCAGCAGTTACAGGGGTCGGGATCAGCCCCAGCATTTT
CASSYRGRDQPQHF
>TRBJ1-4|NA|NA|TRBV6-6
TGTGCCAGCCTGATGGACGGAGGAAATGAAAAACTGTTTTTT
CASLMDGGNEKLFF
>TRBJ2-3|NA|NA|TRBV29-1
TGCAGCGTTGAAGATCGAAGGAGTTCGACGGATACGCAGTATTTT
CSVEDRRSSTDTQYF
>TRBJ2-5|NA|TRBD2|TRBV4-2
TGTGCCAGCAGCCTAGCAATGGGGGGGACCCTTAGGACCCAGTACTTC
CASSLAMGGTLRTQYF
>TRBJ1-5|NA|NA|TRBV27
TGTGCCAGCAGTTCCTGGACTGATCTCAATCAGCCCCAGCATTTT
CASSSWTDLNQPQHF
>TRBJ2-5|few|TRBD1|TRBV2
TGTGCCAGCACCGTAAGACAGGGGGCGAGGGCCCAGTACTTC
CASTVRQGARAQYF
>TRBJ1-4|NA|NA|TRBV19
TGTGCCAGTAGTGTTGGCTCGTCTACTAATGAAAAACTGTTTTTT
CASSVGSSTNEKLFF
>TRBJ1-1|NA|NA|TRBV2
TGTGCCAGCGCGCTCGTGGAGGGCGGAACTGAAGCTTTCTTT
CASALVEGGTEAFF
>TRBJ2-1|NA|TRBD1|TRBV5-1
TGCGCCAGCAGCATCGGACAGGGGGTGTACAATGAGCAGTTCTTC
CASSIGQGVYNEQFF
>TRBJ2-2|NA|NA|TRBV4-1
TGCGCCAGCAGCCGACAGGCCCTAGCGGTAATCTTCACCGGGGAGCTGTTTTTT
CASSRQALAVIFTGELFF
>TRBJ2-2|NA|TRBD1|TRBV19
TGTGCCAGTAGTATGAGGACAGGGGGACGCAACGGGGAGCTGTTTTTT
CASSMRTGGRNGELFF
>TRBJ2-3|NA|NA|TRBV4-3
TGCGCCAGCAGCCAAGTCCACAGGTCAGGCACAGATACGCAGTATTTT
CASSQVHRSGTDTQYF
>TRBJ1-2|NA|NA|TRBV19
TGTGCCAGTAGTATAGCAGAGGTCTATGGCTACACCTTC
CASSIAEVYGYTF
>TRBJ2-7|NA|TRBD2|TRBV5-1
TGCGCCAGCCGCCCTGGGACTAGCGGGATATACGAGCAGTACTTC
CASRPGTSGIYEQYF
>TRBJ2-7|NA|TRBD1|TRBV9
TGTGCCAGCAGCGTAGATCTTGGGACAGGGGGTTCCTACGAGCAGTACTTC
CASSVDLGTGGSYEQYF
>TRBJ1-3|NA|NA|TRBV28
TGTGCCAGCGGACTGTACAGGGCTGGAAACACCATATATTTT
CASGLYRAGNTIYF
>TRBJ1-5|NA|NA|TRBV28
TGTGCCAGCAGTTTAAATAACTTGAATCAGCCCCAGCATTTT
CASSLNNLNQPQHF
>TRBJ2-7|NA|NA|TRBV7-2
TGTGCCAGCAGCTTATGGCCTAGCCGAGTCTACGAGCAGTACTTC
CASSLWPSRVYEQYF
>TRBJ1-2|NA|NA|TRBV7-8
TGTGCCAGCAGCTTAGAGGGACGGACAGAATATTATGGCTACACCTTC
CASSLEGRTEYYGYTF
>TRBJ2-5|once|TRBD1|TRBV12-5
TGTGCTAGTGGTTCCGGACGGACAGGGGTGGGTCAAGAGACCCAGTACTTC
CASGSGRTGVGQETQYF
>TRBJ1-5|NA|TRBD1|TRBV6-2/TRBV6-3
TGTGCCAGCAGCTCTACCTCCCGGACAGGTTGGAATCAGCCCCAGCATTTT
CASSSTSRTGWNQPQHF
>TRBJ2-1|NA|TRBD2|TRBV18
TGTGCCAGCTCACCACTACCGGGACTAGCGGCTGGTGGTGAGCAGTTCTTC
CASSPLPGLAAGGEQFF
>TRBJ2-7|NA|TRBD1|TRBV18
TGTGCCAGCGTCCGGGACAGGAACTACGAGCAGTACTTC
CASVRDRNYEQYF
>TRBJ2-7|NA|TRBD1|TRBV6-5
TGTGCCACCCAACAGGGGACCTACGAGCAGTACTTC
CATQQGTYEQYF
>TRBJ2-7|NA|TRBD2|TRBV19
TGTGCCAGTAGTAAGACTAGCCTGTACGAGCAGTACTTC
CASSKTSLYEQYF
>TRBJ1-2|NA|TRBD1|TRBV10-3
TGTGCCACCGGGACAGGGGAGTTCCGTGGCTACACCTTC
CATGTGEFRGYTF
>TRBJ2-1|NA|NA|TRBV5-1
TGCGCCAGCAGCCCCCAGGCCCGGGAGCAGTTCTTC
CASSPQAREQFF